This T cell receptor beta chain was sequenced for a study of T cells after yellow fever vaccination (dated by TCRdb to the late 2010s). The study in broad terms: Libraries from fractions with low cell numbers were prepared with the SMART-Seq v4 Ultra Low Input RNA kit. Bulk TCR alpha and beta repertoires were sequenced longitudinally to track T-cell clones before and after primary and booster YFV17D yellow fever vaccination. Bulk PBMC replicates and cell subsets were isolated from blood drawn at multiple timepoints before and after both primary and secondary immunization. Two healthy male donors made up the cohort, one aged 18 to 30 years and the other aged 30 to 40 years. Beyond this particular receptor, the publication reports: A small share of clonotypes occurred in both CD4 and CD8 compartments, likely arising from convergent recombination. Compared with the primary T-cell response, the secondary T-cell response was faster but weaker, reaching its peak on day 5 rather than on day 15. The study included only a couple of donors, which limits how far the findings can be generalized. After the booster, most of the clones that had expanded following primary vaccination were detected again (just under 97% of CD4 and around 88% of CD8), which suggests that memory was broadly maintained. Computational filtering was needed because FACS-sorted repertoires could contain abundant contaminating clonotypes from the bulk population.

This sample's treatment or condition label indicates: live attenuated yellow fever vaccine strain. At each blood-draw timepoint, two biological replicates of bulk PBMCs were collected. A standard Ficoll-Paque protocol was used to isolate PBMCs from peripheral blood. TriZol was used to extract RNA from bulk PBMCs, CD4 and CD8 fractions, and dextramer-positive and dextramer-negative fractions. Synthesis of TCR cDNA relied on 5'RACE template switching, a step that introduced a universal primer site along with unique molecular identifiers. cDNA synthesis was primed from both the TCR alpha and TCR beta constant segments. Two PCR steps were used to amplify libraries, with sample barcodes and sequencing adapters being added in the second step. Sequencing of the libraries was done on either Illumina HiSeq 2500 (2x100 bp) or NovaSeq (2x150 bp). Regarding the original processing steps: MIGEC was used to demultiplex reads and collapse the reads into UMI consensus sequences, and MiXCR was used for V(D)J alignment. Clonotypes responding to the vaccine were identified with edgeR on replicate PBMC samples, with the criteria of FDR below 0.01 and a log2 fold change above 5 up to day 15. Bulk clonotypes were assigned CD4 or CD8 identity according to which sequenced CD4 or CD8 repertoire held them at higher abundance. In-frame beta chains were kept once TCRdb had trimmed the public reads at Q25 with fastp and called clones with MiXCR. Every entry covers one CDR3 protein and lists the most common genes and DNA from its rows. The V and J calls and clone size come from TCRdb's table, not from the authors' own analysis. Counted in this sample were around 360,000 distinct CDR3 sequences; roughly 10% of them appeared once. The ten most abundant clones make up less than 20% of the sample.

Spanning cysteine to phenylalanine, the CDR3 consists of 12 amino acids. The CDR3 DNA has 36 bases and is translated from base 1. Trimming removed 8 bases from V and 4 bases from J, leaving 10 bases between the germline ends. CDR1 and CDR2, per the germline V gene, are MNHEY and SVGAGI. Of note for this clonotype: It has no known antigen specificity. It has no much larger one-base neighbor in the sample; base qualities were not kept.

The specimen comprised PBMCs, sampled on the day of the first yellow fever vaccination. The TCR sequence derives from a man aged 18 to 29 who received the YFV17D yellow fever vaccine. The rearranged chain carries TRBV6-5 and TRBJ2-3, and possibly TRBD2, on 5 matching bases. For the CDR3, the sequence is CASRGVADTQYF. The DNA reads TGTGCCAGCCGGGGAGTCGCAGATACGCAGTATTTT.